One sample yielded the 4 T cell receptor beta chains listed below, sequenced in a study of cytomegalovirus exposure and HLA in healthy donors. PCR involved 60 Vbeta and 13 Jbeta primers. TCRdb keeps only in-frame clones here, not all; method: immunoSEQ multiplex PCR. The data contain some 170,000 clones, 79% of them singletons. What was sequenced was PBMCs. The receptors originated from a man aged 40-50 years in good health and CMV-seronegative.

The V and J genes are TRBV29-1 and TRBJ1-1; no reliable D call. The CDR3 has 12 amino acids. With 7 bases removed from V and 6 bases from J, the gap between germline ends came to 15 bases. CDR1 and CDR2 (germline): SQVTM, ANQGSEA. DNA of the CDR3: TGCAGCGCCTCGGACGGGCGGGCTGAAGCTTTCTTT. Residues: CSASDGRAEAFF.

This clone has a single count. The chain uses TRBV29-1 and TRBJ2-2; no definite D call. V lost 4 bases and J 0 bases, leaving 9 bases between the germline ends. CDR3 length equals 14 residues. CDR1 is SQVTM and CDR2 is ANQGSEA in the germline V gene. The CDR3 reads CSVAQKTNTGELFF. DNA of the CDR3: TGCAGCGTTGCCCAGAAAACGAACACCGGGGAGCTGTTTTTT.

The gene calls are TRBV5-4 and TRBJ2-6, with TRBD2 as a possible D gene (6 bases). The germline V gene has CDR1 SGHNT and CDR2 YYREEE (reference sequence). The V and J ends lost 0 bases and 2 bases respectively, with 21 bases between them. The CDR3 spans 20 residues. For the CDR3, the DNA is TGTGCCAGCAGCTTGGCAGTTGGGGTAACGTGGGGGGCTGGGGCCAACGTCCTGACTTTC. It yields the protein CASSLAVGVTWGAGANVLTF.

This clone turned up a few times. J is TRBJ2-1 and V is TRBV11-3; 15 positions agree with TRBD2. The CDR3 covers 16 residues. In germline, CDR1 is SGHNT, CDR2 YENEEA. V trimming: 3 bases; J trimming: 7 bases; junction bases outside the gene matches: 4. The CDR3 spells CASSLEGLAGGNEQFF. The CDR3 nucleotides read TGTGCCAGCAGCTTGGAAGGACTAGCGGGAGGGAATGAGCAGTTCTTC.